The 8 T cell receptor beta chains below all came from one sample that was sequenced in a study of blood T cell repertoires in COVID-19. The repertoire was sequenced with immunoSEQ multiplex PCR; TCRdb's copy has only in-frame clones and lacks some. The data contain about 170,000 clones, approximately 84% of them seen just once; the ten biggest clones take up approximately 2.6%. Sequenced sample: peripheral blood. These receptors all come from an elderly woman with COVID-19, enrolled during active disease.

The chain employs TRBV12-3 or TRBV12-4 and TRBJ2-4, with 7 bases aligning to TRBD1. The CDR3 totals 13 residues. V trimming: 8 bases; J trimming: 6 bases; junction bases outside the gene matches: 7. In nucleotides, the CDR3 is TGTGCCAGCGGGGGACAGTTAAGAAACATTCAGTACTTC. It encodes CASGGQLRNIQYF.

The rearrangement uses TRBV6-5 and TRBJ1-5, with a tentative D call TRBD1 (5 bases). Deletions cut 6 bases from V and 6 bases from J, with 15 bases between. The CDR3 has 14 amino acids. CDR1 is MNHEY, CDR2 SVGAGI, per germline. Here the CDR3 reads CASRRTTLGQPQHF. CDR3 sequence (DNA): TGTGCCAGCAGAAGGACAACCTTGGGTCAGCCCCAGCATTTT.

The CDR3 nucleotides read TGTGCCAGCTCTCCTAATAGCGGGATATTCTCCTACGAGCAGTACTTC. Its translation: CASSPNSGIFSYEQYF. V and J are TRBV18 and TRBJ2-7; 8 bases are a match to TRBD2. CDR1 is KGHSH, CDR2 LQKENI, per germline. The CDR3 runs to 16 residues. V lost 6 bases to trimming and J lost 0 bases; unmatched junction nucleotides: 10.

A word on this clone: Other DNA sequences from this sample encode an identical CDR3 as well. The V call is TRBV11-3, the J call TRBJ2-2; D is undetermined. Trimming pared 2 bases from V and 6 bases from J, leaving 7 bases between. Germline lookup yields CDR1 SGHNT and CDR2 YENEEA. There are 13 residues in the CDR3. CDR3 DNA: TGTGCCAGCAGCTTATACCGCGCCGGGGAGCTGTTTTTT. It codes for CASSLYRAGELFF. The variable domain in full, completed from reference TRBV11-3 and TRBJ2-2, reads EAGVVQSPRYKIIEKKQPVAFWCNPISGHNTLYWYLQNLGQGPELLIRYENEEAVDDSQLPKDRFSAERLKGVDSTLKIQPAELGDSAVYLCASSLYRAGELFFGEGSRLTVL.

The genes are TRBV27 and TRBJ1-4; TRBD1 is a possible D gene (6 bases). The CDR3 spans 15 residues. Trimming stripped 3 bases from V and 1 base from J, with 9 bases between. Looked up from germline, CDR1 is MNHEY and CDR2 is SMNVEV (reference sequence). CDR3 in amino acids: CASSFAGVTNEKLFF. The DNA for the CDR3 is TGTGCCAGCAGTTTTGCAGGGGTAACTAATGAAAAACTGTTTTTT.

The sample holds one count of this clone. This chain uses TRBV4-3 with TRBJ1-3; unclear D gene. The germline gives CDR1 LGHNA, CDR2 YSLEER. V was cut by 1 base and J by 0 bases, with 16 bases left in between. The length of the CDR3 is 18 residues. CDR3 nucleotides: TGCGCCAGCAGCCAAGCTCTGCCGACTACCCTCTCTGGAAACACCATATATTTT. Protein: CASSQALPTTLSGNTIYF.

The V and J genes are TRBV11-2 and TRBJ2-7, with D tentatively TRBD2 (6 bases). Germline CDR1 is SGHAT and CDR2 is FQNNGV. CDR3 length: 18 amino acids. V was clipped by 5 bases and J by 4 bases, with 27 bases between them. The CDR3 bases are TGTGCCAGCAGCCGATCCCTAGCTAGCGTCACGTTTGTGTACGAGCAGTACTTC. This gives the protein CASSRSLASVTFVYEQYF.

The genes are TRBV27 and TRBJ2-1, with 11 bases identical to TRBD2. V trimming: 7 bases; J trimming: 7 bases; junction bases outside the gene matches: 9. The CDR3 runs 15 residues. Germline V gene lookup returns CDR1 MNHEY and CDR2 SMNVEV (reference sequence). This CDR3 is CASTTLAGVRNEQFF. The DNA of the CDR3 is TGTGCCAGCACCACACTAGCGGGAGTAAGAAATGAGCAGTTCTTC.